The clone carrying this T cell receptor (beta chain) has a count of ten or more. The data originate from a study of T cell repertoires in cytomegalovirus infection. Germline V lookup: CDR1 MDHEN, CDR2 SYDVKM. With 3 bases removed from V and 2 bases from J, the gap between germline ends came to 14 bases. The CDR3 consists of 15 residues. TCRdb fed the reads into MiXCR, producing one record per CDR3 protein. Of fewer than 250,000 distinct CDR3 sequences listed, over 20% are singletons. J is TRBJ2-7 and V is TRBV28; D might be TRBD1 (7 bases). Material: CD8+ T cells from PBMCs. The TCR originated in a human donor in good health (CMV status not recorded). Some clones in this sample may be carry-over from other donors' samples. For the CDR3, the DNA is TGTGCCAGCAGTTTTGTAGGGGGCGGGGCCTACGAGCAGTACTTC. Its protein is CASSFVGGGAYEQYF.